The 27 T cell receptor beta chains given below trace back to one sample, sequenced in a study of blood T cell repertoires in COVID-19. The assay was immunoSEQ multiplex PCR, and TCRdb's table has in-frame clones only and misses some. The sample consists of under 300,000 clones, 86% of them appearing once. Sequencing was done on a sample of peripheral blood. These TCRs come from a man at least 80 years old with acute or convalescent COVID-19.

This clone was recorded a few times. CDR3 DNA: TGTGCCAGTAGTATAAGGGACTTTAACTATGGCTACACCTTC. It encodes CASSIRDFNYGYTF. The genes are TRBV19 and TRBJ1-2, with a tentative D call TRBD1 (5 bases). Germline CDR1 LNHDA, CDR2 SQIVND (reference sequence). CDR3 length: 14 amino acids. The ends were cut back, 2 bases at V and 1 base at J, with 8 bases in the middle.

The CDR3 DNA follows: TGTGCCAGCAGCGTTCAGGGGGCCTACAATGAGCAGTTCTTC. This sequence encodes CASSVQGAYNEQFF. The rearrangement joins TRBV7-2 to TRBJ2-1; TRBD1 matches at 7 bases. Germline CDR1 reads SGHTA; CDR2 reads FQGNSA. V shed 5 bases and J 2 bases; nucleotides not matched to a gene: 3. This CDR3 comprises 14 residues. Variable domain in full (rest from reference TRBV7-2 and TRBJ2-1): GAGVSQSPSNKVTEKGKDVELRCDPISGHTALYWYRQSLGQGLEFLIYFQGNSAPDKSGLPSDRFSAERTGGSVSTLTIQRTQQEDSAVYLCASSVQGAYNEQFFGPGTRLTVL.

The chain is built from TRBV28 and TRBJ1-1; D is possibly TRBD1 (6 bases). The CDR3 is 14 residues long. The V end lost 3 bases, the J end lost 1 base, and 9 bases lay between the germline ends. The germline gives CDR1 MDHEN, CDR2 SYDVKM. This CDR3 reads CASSFQGRNTEAFF. The CDR3, as DNA: TGTGCCAGCAGTTTCCAGGGGCGGAACACTGAAGCTTTCTTT.

The V and J genes are TRBV5-1 and TRBJ2-7, with D tentatively TRBD1 (7 bases). Germline CDR1 and CDR2: SGHRS and YFSETQ. V shed 0 bases and J shed 2 bases, with 12 bases lying between them. The CDR3 is 15 residues long. In DNA, the CDR3 is TGCGCCAGCAGCTTGGCTCAGGGGGGACCCTACGAGCAGTACTTC. Protein product: CASSLAQGGPYEQYF.

The chain recombines TRBV2 with TRBJ2-7; D is possibly TRBD2 (6 bases). Germline V gene data show CDR1 as SNHLY and CDR2 as FYNNEI. The CDR3 sequence is 13 residues long. V lost 0 bases, J lost 6 bases, and 9 bases lay in between. The CDR3 DNA reads as TGTGCCAGCAGTGAAGCGCGGCGGGGCGAGCAGTACTTC. Protein sequence: CASSEARRGEQYF.

The chain has TRBV5-4 and TRBJ1-1, with 7 bases that match TRBD1. CDR3 length equals 17 residues. The germline V gene encodes CDR1 SGHNT and CDR2 YYREEE (reference sequence). With V trimmed by 4 bases and J by 1 base, 13 bases remained unmatched. The CDR3 sequence is CASSPQGAGGSNTEAFF. CDR3 sequence (DNA): TGTGCCAGCAGCCCACAAGGGGCAGGGGGTTCGAACACTGAAGCTTTCTTT.

The V call is TRBV7-9, the J call TRBJ1-1; TRBD1 matches 9 bases. The CDR3 is 15 amino acids. Germline V gene sequence: CDR1 SEHNR, CDR2 FQNEAQ (reference sequence). V shed 5 bases and J 2 bases; nucleotides not matched to a gene: 6. Written as DNA, the CDR3 is TGTGCCAGCAGCCCGGACAGGGGAATCAACACTGAAGCTTTCTTT. It specifies CASSPDRGINTEAFF.

The gene calls are TRBV6-5 and TRBJ1-2, with D possibly TRBD1 on 5 matching bases. Deletions cut 8 bases from V and 1 base from J, with 11 bases between. The CDR3 runs 13 residues. Germline V gene lookup returns CDR1 MNHEY and CDR2 SVGAGI. The DNA of the CDR3 is TGTGCCAGCCAGACAGTCAGTAACTATGGCTACACCTTC. This gives the protein CASQTVSNYGYTF.

The J gene is TRBJ2-1, the V gene TRBV5-1; D may be TRBD2 (5 bases). This CDR3 region has 16 residues. Germline CDR1 reads SGHRS; CDR2 reads YFSETQ. V was cut by 0 bases and J by 5 bases, with 15 bases left in between. DNA of the CDR3: TGCGCCAGCAGCTTGGCCTCCAGCGGACCTAACAATGAGCAGTTCTTC. Encoded protein: CASSLASSGPNNEQFF.

V and J are TRBV28 and TRBJ2-7, with D hard to call. The V end was cut by 4 bases, the J end by 3 bases, with 13 bases between. The CDR3 runs 14 residues. Germline CDR1 is MDHEN and CDR2 is SYDVKM. The CDR3 loop reads CASSSTNTFYEQYF. In DNA form, the CDR3 reads TGTGCCAGCAGTTCCACGAACACCTTCTACGAGCAGTACTTC.

V is TRBV4-3 and J is TRBJ1-6; TRBD1 agrees at 9 bases. This CDR3 has 17 amino acids. J was trimmed by 8 bases and V by 4 bases; bases with no gene match: 12. Germline lookup yields CDR1 LGHNA and CDR2 YSLEER. CDR3 amino acids: CASSPNAGTGRYSPLHF. For the CDR3, the DNA is TGCGCCAGCAGCCCAAACGCCGGGACAGGGCGTTATTCACCCCTCCACTTT.

J is TRBJ2-7 and V is TRBV28; D uncertain. CDR1 and CDR2 from the germline V gene are MDHEN and SYDVKM. The V end was cut by 3 bases, the J end by 2 bases, with 8 bases between. The CDR3 spans 13 residues. This chain's CDR3 is CASSFAQAYEQYF. CDR3 nucleotide sequence: TGTGCCAGCAGTTTTGCGCAGGCCTACGAGCAGTACTTC. Full variable domain (outside the CDR3, taken from reference TRBV28 and TRBJ2-7): DVKVTQSSRYLVKRTGEKVFLECVQDMDHENMFWYRQDPGLGLRLIYFSYDVKMKEKGDIPEGYSVSREKKERFSLILESASTNQTSMYLCASSFAQAYEQYFGPGTRLTVT.

The chain couples TRBV27 to TRBJ1-6; D ambiguous. CDR1 is MNHEY and CDR2 is SMNVEV in the germline V gene (reference sequence). The CDR3 is made up of 14 amino acids. V was cut by 7 bases and J by 10 bases, with 17 bases left in between. The CDR3 DNA reads as TGTGCCAGCAAGCCGGACTTACCAGGCTCACCCCTCCACTTT. Residues: CASKPDLPGSPLHF.

The rearrangement joins TRBV6-1 to TRBJ1-3, with TRBD1 identical over 10 bases. Germline CDR1 reads MNHNS; CDR2 reads SASEGT. Unmatched junction bases numbered 9, after V lost 4 bases and J lost 3 bases. This CDR3 has 17 amino acids. The CDR3 DNA follows: TGTGCCAGCAGTGCAAAGACAGGGGGCGCAGGTGGAAACACCATATATTTT. This sequence encodes CASSAKTGGAGGNTIYF.

J is TRBJ1-2 and V is TRBV15; TRBD1 is a possible D gene (6 bases). The germline V gene has CDR1 LNHNV and CDR2 YYDKDF (reference sequence). Trimming shortened V by 1 base and J by 8 bases, and 14 bases separated the two germline ends. The length of the CDR3 is 14 residues. The CDR3 sequence is CATSRAPAGGGYTF. The CDR3 bases are TGTGCCACCAGCAGAGCACCGGCGGGGGGCGGCTACACCTTC.

The gene calls are TRBV7-9 and TRBJ1-3; D might be TRBD1 (5 bases). The germline V and J ends were trimmed by 3 bases and 4 bases, with 10 bases remaining between them. There are 14 residues in the CDR3. Looked up from germline, CDR1 is SEHNR and CDR2 is FQNEAQ (reference sequence). The CDR3 is CASSFSTAGNTIYF. Written as DNA, the CDR3 is TGTGCCAGCAGCTTCTCGACAGCAGGAAACACCATATATTTT.

The rearrangement joins TRBV6-2 or TRBV6-3 to TRBJ2-5, with a weak D call TRBD2 (6 bases). Trimming took off 2 bases at V and 4 bases at J, with 14 bases between the two ends. Germline loops: CDR1 MNHEY, CDR2 SVGEGT. CDR3 length: 15 residues. CDR3 residues: CASSYPRGSGETQYF. The CDR3 coding sequence is TGTGCCAGCAGTTACCCCCGGGGGTCGGGAGAGACCCAGTACTTC.

This chain uses TRBV28 with TRBJ1-4, with TRBD1 as a possible D gene (6 bases). The CDR3 runs 16 residues. V lost 1 base, J lost 1 base, and 10 bases lay in between. Germline CDR1 is MDHEN and CDR2 is SYDVKM. The DNA for the CDR3 is TGTGCCAGCAGTTTATCAGGGGAGGGAACTAATGAAAAACTGTTTTTT. Its translation is CASSLSGEGTNEKLFF.

V usage is TRBV2 and J usage is TRBJ1-6; D unclear. The CDR3 is made up of 16 amino acids. Germline V gene lookup returns CDR1 SNHLY and CDR2 FYNNEI. Deletions cut 2 bases from V and 5 bases from J, with 13 bases between. CDR3 sequence: CASSEFTGLNNSPLHF. CDR3 DNA sequence: TGTGCCAGCAGTGAATTTACGGGTCTTAATAATTCACCCCTCCACTTT.

In DNA form, the CDR3 reads TGTGCCAGCTCACCAGAGTCAACTACTGAAGCTTTCTTT. Its translation: CASSPESTTEAFF. The chain is built from TRBV18 and TRBJ1-1, with D uncertain. Germline CDR1 reads KGHSH; CDR2 reads LQKENI. The CDR3 is made up of 13 amino acids. Trimming cost V 2 bases and J 5 bases, with 9 bases left between them.

This clone was seen a handful of times. The chain couples TRBV10-3 to TRBJ1-1, with D possibly matching TRBD1 (5 bases). The CDR3 has 13 amino acids. Trimming stripped 10 bases from V and 4 bases from J, with 16 bases between. Germline V gene sequence: CDR1 ENHRY, CDR2 SYGVKD. DNA of the CDR3: TGTGCCAGTCAGGGAGGAGGGCCCACTGAAGCTTTCTTT. Protein product: CASQGGGPTEAFF.

The V and J genes are TRBV3-1 (or the pseudogene TRBV3-2) and TRBJ1-2; a weak D match, TRBD1 (5 bases). CDR1 is LGHDT, CDR2 YNNKEL, per germline (reference sequence). CDR3 length: 15 residues. Trimming pared 0 bases from V and 2 bases from J, leaving 10 bases between. CDR3 DNA sequence: TGTGCCAGCAGCCAAGATGACAGCCTGAACTATGGCTACACCTTC. It codes for CASSQDDSLNYGYTF.

This clone was seen only once. The chain couples TRBV27 to TRBJ2-7; 11 bases match TRBD2. Germline V gene sequence: CDR1 MNHEY, CDR2 SMNVEV (reference sequence). V lost 8 bases and J lost 3; bases outside the gene matches: 9. CDR3 size: 15 residues. The CDR3 sequence is CASQTLAGGFYEQYF. CDR3 sequence (DNA): TGTGCCAGCCAAACGCTAGCGGGAGGTTTCTACGAGCAGTACTTC.

DNA for the CDR3: TGCAGTGCTAGTTTTTACTCGTCCTACGAGCAGTACTTC. Its translation: CSASFYSSYEQYF. The chain carries TRBV20-1 and TRBJ2-7; D unresolved. Trimming pared 3 bases from V and 1 base from J, leaving 10 bases between. The CDR3 is 13 residues long. Germline-derived CDR1 and CDR2 are DFQATT and SNEGSKA (reference sequence).

This chain uses TRBV11-2 with TRBJ1-1; no firm D call. Trimming shortened V by 1 base and J by 6 bases, and 9 bases separated the two germline ends. The length of the CDR3 is 13 residues. Germline values: CDR1 SGHAT, CDR2 FQNNGV. CDR3 nucleotides: TGTGCCAGCAGCTTAGGAGGAAAAGCTGAAGCTTTCTTT. Protein: CASSLGGKAEAFF.

This chain joins TRBV6-5 and TRBJ1-1, with 10 bases that match TRBD1. This CDR3 is 14 amino acids long. Trimming at V came to 6 bases and at J to 7 bases, leaving 8 bases not matched to a gene. Germline V gene sequence: CDR1 MNHEY, CDR2 SVGAGI. The DNA of the CDR3 is TGTGCCAGCAGGAGACTCGGGACAGGGGATGAAGCTTTCTTT. Amino acids: CASRRLGTGDEAFF.

This clone has only a few counts. This chain links TRBV10-3 with TRBJ1-1, with D possibly TRBD1 on 6 matching bases. The length of the CDR3 is 15 residues. The V gene lost 5 bases and the J gene lost 3 bases, with 16 bases spanning the gap. Germline V gene data show CDR1 as ENHRY and CDR2 as SYGVKD. The CDR3: CAISPRDILHTEAFF. CDR3 nucleotides: TGTGCCATCAGTCCCCGGGACATCCTTCACACTGAAGCTTTCTTT.